This TCR beta chain comes out of a study of blood T cells in healthy people across ages. The study, taken as a whole, reports: Higher diversity and more naive CD4+ cells were features of long-lived donors, compared to aged donors.

The CDR3 has 14 amino acids. Germline CDR1 and CDR2: SEHNR and FQNEAQ (reference sequence). V was clipped by 1 base and J by 5 bases; unmatched bases: 1. Next came a second PCR, run for roughly 6 to 11 cycles, which used a sample-barcoded 5' primer along with a J-beta primer mix. Researchers report that a template-switch adaptor with 12 random nucleotides tagged each cDNA molecule. TCRdb reprocessed the 5' RACE reads with MiXCR, giving one entry per CDR3 protein. The sample has approximately 730,000 distinct CDR3 sequences, less than 70% seen once; the top ten hold 40% to 50%. Staff drew ten milliliters of peripheral blood from each donor. At least ten counts were recorded for this clonotype. Antigen unknown.

V and J are TRBV7-9 and TRBJ2-7; 11 nucleotides agree with TRBD2. Sequencing was done on a sample of blood. The source of this sequence is a man at least 80 years old in good health. Written as DNA, the CDR3 is TGTGCCAGCAGCTTAGAGACTAGCGGGAACGAGCAGTACTTC. This gives the protein CASSLETSGNEQYF. Together with reference TRBV7-9 and TRBJ2-7, the CDR3 gives the full variable domain: DTGVSQNPRHKITKRGQNVTFRCDPISEHNRLYWYRQTLGQGPEFLTYFQNEAQLEKSRLLSDRFSAERPKGSFSTLEIQRTEQGDSAMYLCASSLETSGNEQYFGPGTRLTVT.